These 31 T cell receptor beta chains came from one sample sequenced in a study of T cell repertoires in cytomegalovirus infection. TCRdb processed the reads anew with MiXCR; each CDR3 protein has one entry. The sample lists some 200,000 distinct CDR3 sequences, less than 50% occurring once. What these receptors recognize is not known. Source: CD8+ T cells from cultured PBMCs, taken from culture after CMV antigen stimulation. These receptors originate from a human donor in good health (CMV status not recorded). Some clones in this sample may be carry-over from other donors' samples.

The rearrangement uses TRBV7-3 and TRBJ2-7; no reliable D call. Trimming pared 2 bases from V and 3 bases from J, leaving 14 bases between. The germline V gene encodes CDR1 SGHTA and CDR2 FQGTGA. This CDR3 comprises 15 residues. The CDR3 DNA follows: TGTGCCAGCAGCTTAGGTTCGGGCAGGAGCTACGAGCAGTACTTC. Its translation: CASSLGSGRSYEQYF.

A few counts support this clonotype. J is TRBJ1-1 and V is TRBV7-6; 7 positions match TRBD1. Looked up from germline, CDR1 is SGHVS and CDR2 is FNYEAQ. V was clipped by 0 bases and J by 5 bases; unmatched bases: 3. The CDR3 extends over 14 amino acids. CDR3 in amino acids: CASSLARGVTEAFF. CDR3 DNA sequence: TGTGCCAGCAGCTTAGCCAGGGGGGTTACTGAAGCTTTCTTT.

The sample holds a few counts of this clonotype. Given a much more abundant clone one base away, this may be a read error. This CDR3 is CASRDIVGNEQFF. For the CDR3, the DNA is TGTGCCAGCAGGGACATCGTGGGAAATGAGCAGTTCTTC. This rearrangement joins TRBV11-3 to TRBJ2-1; a weak D match, TRBD1 (5 bases). V was trimmed by 6 bases and J by 7 bases, leaving 13 bases between them. The CDR3 consists of 13 residues. The V gene's germline CDR1 is SGHNT and CDR2 YENEEA.

The genes are TRBV7-6 and TRBJ2-7, with 8 positions matching TRBD2. This CDR3 spans 15 amino acids. Germline loops: CDR1 SGHVS, CDR2 FNYEAQ. V shed 1 base, J shed 0 bases, and the junction held 2 bases outside the gene matches. The CDR3 bases are TGTGCCAGCAGCTTAGAACTAGCGGCCTCCTACGAGCAGTACTTC. This gives the protein CASSLELAASYEQYF.

There are a few counts of this clonotype. V usage is TRBV7-3 and J usage is TRBJ2-5, with D possibly being TRBD2 (6 bases). CDR1 and CDR2 (germline): SGHTA, FQGTGA. The CDR3 length is 15 residues. Trimming left V 5 bases short and J 5 bases short, with 18 bases between. The CDR3 protein is CASSALGGAGETQYF. CDR3 DNA: TGTGCCAGCAGCGCTCTTGGTGGGGCGGGGGAGACCCAGTACTTC.

The J gene is TRBJ2-2, the V gene TRBV7-6, with 7 bases lining up with TRBD2. CDR3 length: 16 residues. Germline CDR1 is SGHVS and CDR2 is FNYEAQ. J lost 6 bases, V lost 5 bases, and 12 bases had no gene match. The CDR3 here is CASSLSPGLRAGELFF. CDR3 sequence (DNA): TGTGCCAGCAGCCTCTCCCCGGGACTAAGGGCCGGGGAGCTGTTTTTT.

J is TRBJ1-1 and V is TRBV6-5; perhaps TRBD1 as D (6 bases). This CDR3 contains 14 residues. The V gene's germline CDR1 is MNHEY and CDR2 SVGAGI. V lost 7 bases and J 0 bases, leaving 12 bases between the germline ends. The CDR3 nucleotides read TGTGCCAGCAAGCAAGACAGGTTGAACACTGAAGCTTTCTTT. Translated, it gives CASKQDRLNTEAFF.

This clonotype appeared once. The rearrangement joins TRBV28 to TRBJ2-7; 9 bases fit TRBD1. Germline V lookup: CDR1 MDHEN, CDR2 SYDVKM. The CDR3 length is 14 residues. Germline trimming cut 6 bases from V and 6 bases from J; bases unmatched to any gene: 9. Written as DNA, the CDR3 is TGTGCCAGCAGGACCGGGACAGGGCCGTTCGAGCAGTACTTC. Amino acid sequence: CASRTGTGPFEQYF.

The chain links TRBV27 to TRBJ2-7; TRBD2 might be the D (5 bases). Germline CDR1 and CDR2: MNHEY and SMNVEV (reference sequence). The CDR3 spans 15 residues. Trimming cost V 5 bases and J 7 bases, with 21 bases left between them. The CDR3 reads CASSHPRAGPGEQYF. Here the CDR3 DNA reads TGTGCCAGCAGTCACCCTCGGGCGGGTCCGGGGGAGCAGTACTTC.

In this sample, this clonotype turned up many times. This chain uses TRBV24-1 with TRBJ2-1; a weak D match, TRBD1 (8 bases). Trimming removed 3 bases from V and 3 bases from J, with 17 bases in between. The length of the CDR3 is 17 residues. Per the germline V gene, CDR1 is KGHDR and CDR2 is SFDVKD. CDR3 loop: CATSDVMTGEGYNEQFF. The CDR3 DNA sequence: TGTGCCACCAGTGATGTTATGACAGGGGAGGGCTACAATGAGCAGTTCTTC.

Details on this clonotype: A read error may be the cause here, since a much bigger clone is one base away. The chain combines TRBV7-2 with TRBJ2-2, with 10 bases identical to TRBD2. The CDR3 runs to 16 residues. The germline gives CDR1 SGHTA, CDR2 FQGNSA. The CDR3 protein is CSSSLVGTSATGELFF. In DNA form, the CDR3 reads TGTTCCAGCAGCCTTGTCGGGACTAGCGCCACCGGGGAGCTGTTTTTT.

The V and J genes are TRBV10-3 and TRBJ2-7; possible D gene TRBD2, 6 bases. The germline CDR1 and CDR2 sequences are ENHRY and SYGVKD. The ends were cut back, 6 bases at V and 1 base at J, with 16 bases in the middle. CDR3 length equals 15 residues. The CDR3 DNA is TGTGCCATCAGCCTACTGGGGGGTGGATCCTACGAGCAGTACTTC. This sequence encodes CAISLLGGGSYEQYF.

This clonotype was found a few times. The gene calls are TRBV7-8 and TRBJ2-2; D remains unclear. CDR3 length equals 13 residues. Trimming shortened V by 10 bases and J by 2 bases, and 11 bases separated the two germline ends. Per the germline V gene, CDR1 is SGHVS and CDR2 is FQNEAQ. The CDR3: CATLLSNTGELFF. CDR3 sequence (DNA): TGTGCCACCCTTTTGAGCAACACCGGGGAGCTGTTTTTT.

This clonotype occurred many times. This rearrangement joins TRBV27 to TRBJ2-7; 10 nucleotides match TRBD2. Germline-derived CDR1 and CDR2 are MNHEY and SMNVEV (reference sequence). Trimming cost V 3 bases and J 3 bases; bases outside gene matches: 2. This CDR3 contains 14 residues. In DNA, the CDR3 is TGTGCCAGCAGTTTGGCTAGCGGGAGCTACGAGCAGTACTTC. It specifies CASSLASGSYEQYF.

The V and J genes are TRBV7-8 and TRBJ1-1; perhaps TRBD1 as D (6 bases). The CDR3 is 12 residues long. Deletions cut 3 bases from V and 7 bases from J, with 9 bases between. CDR1 SGHVS and CDR2 FQNEAQ come from the germline V gene. CDR3 sequence reads: CASSFTGYEAFF. For the CDR3, the DNA is TGTGCCAGCAGCTTCACAGGGTATGAAGCTTTCTTT.

The chain employs TRBV6-5 and TRBJ2-1; 8 nucleotides align to TRBD2. Germline CDR1 is MNHEY and CDR2 is SVGAGI. The CDR3 has 14 residues. V gave up 7 bases and J gave up 7 bases; unmatched junction bases: 9. In DNA, the CDR3 is TGTGCCAGCACCCATAGCGGGGCTGGGAATGAGCAGTTCTTC. It yields the protein CASTHSGAGNEQFF.

V is TRBV20-1 and J is TRBJ1-1, with D tentatively TRBD1 (5 bases). The CDR3 has 14 residues. Germline loops: CDR1 DFQATT, CDR2 SNEGSKA (reference sequence). V was clipped by 5 bases and J by 6 bases, with 19 bases between them. This CDR3 reads CSASVTGGKAEAFF. Written as DNA, the CDR3 is TGCAGTGCTTCAGTGACTGGGGGAAAGGCTGAAGCTTTCTTT.

The V gene is TRBV29-1, the J gene TRBJ1-3, with a weak D call TRBD1 (6 bases). V lost 7 bases to trimming and J lost 1 base, with 17 bases between them. CDR3 size: 15 residues. Looked up from germline, CDR1 is SQVTM and CDR2 is ANQGSEA. This CDR3 reads CSAETGVLSGNTIYF. CDR3 coding DNA: TGCAGCGCCGAGACAGGAGTCTTATCTGGAAACACCATATATTTT. Using reference TRBV29-1 and TRBJ1-3 for the parts outside the CDR3, the full variable domain is SAVISQKPSRDICQRGTSLTIQCQVDSQVTMMFWYRQQPGQSLTLIATANQGSEATYESGFVIDKFPISRPNLTFSTLTVSNMSPEDSSIYLCSAETGVLSGNTIYFGEGSWLTVV.

This chain uses TRBV7-6 with TRBJ2-3; no reliable D call. The CDR3 extends over 15 amino acids. Germline CDR1 is SGHVS and CDR2 is FNYEAQ. Trimming took off 4 bases at V and 8 bases at J, with 19 bases between the two ends. CDR3 DNA: TGTGCCAGCAGCTCAGCTGGCAGCCCCGCAGTTACGCAGTATTTT. Its protein is CASSSAGSPAVTQYF. The entire variable domain, with the rest obtained from reference TRBV7-6 and TRBJ2-3, is as follows: GAGVSQSPRYKVTKRGQDVALRCDPISGHVSLYWYRQALGQGPEFLTYFNYEAQQDKSGLPNDRFSAERPEGSISTLTIQRTEQRDSAMYRCASSSAGSPAVTQYFGPGTRLTVL.

This clonotype was detected a few times. The rearrangement joins TRBV19 to TRBJ2-7; the D gene is possibly TRBD2 (6 bases). From germline, CDR1 is LNHDA and CDR2 SQIVND (reference sequence). CDR3 length equals 15 residues. With 7 bases removed from V and 1 base from J, the gap between germline ends came to 17 bases. In DNA, the CDR3 is TGTGCCAGTACAGCGGGTTCTTATGGGTCCTACGAGCAGTACTTC. Protein: CASTAGSYGSYEQYF. Full variable domain (outside the CDR3, taken from reference TRBV19 and TRBJ2-7): DGGITQSPKYLFRKEGQNVTLSCEQNLNHDAMYWYRQDPGQGLRLIYYSQIVNDFQKGDIAEGYSVSREKKESFPLTVTSAQKNPTAFYLCASTAGSYGSYEQYFGPGTRLTVT.

The gene calls are TRBV5-1 and TRBJ2-7; TRBD1 agrees at 7 bases. The length of the CDR3 is 12 residues. V gave up 6 bases and J gave up 7 bases; unmatched junction bases: 7. CDR1 and CDR2 (germline): SGHRS, YFSETQ. CDR3 coding DNA: TGCGCCAGCACCTCCGGGACAGCAGAGCAGTACTTC. This encodes CASTSGTAEQYF.

This clonotype was observed a few times. This chain joins TRBV7-8 and TRBJ2-1, with TRBD2 matching over 10 bases. V was pared by 5 bases and J by 4 bases, with 14 bases of the junction left unmatched. CDR3 length equals 18 residues. Germline values: CDR1 SGHVS, CDR2 FQNEAQ. CDR3 residues: CASSPRGSGGPQYNEQFF. The CDR3 DNA reads as TGTGCCAGCAGCCCCAGGGGTAGCGGGGGGCCCCAGTACAATGAGCAGTTCTTC.

The V and J genes are TRBV12-5 and TRBJ2-6, with TRBD2 identical over 12 bases. This CDR3 has 16 residues. V was pared by 6 bases and J by 2 bases, with 2 bases of the junction left unmatched. Germline V gene sequence: CDR1 LGHNT, CDR2 FRNRAP. The CDR3 here is CASGSSGGAGANVLTF. In DNA, the CDR3 is TGTGCTAGTGGGTCTAGCGGGGGGGCTGGGGCCAACGTCCTGACTTTC.

The chain combines TRBV7-2 with TRBJ2-2; TRBD2 agrees at 7 bases. The CDR3 sequence is 16 residues long. Germline loops: CDR1 SGHTA, CDR2 FQGNSA. V was clipped by 4 bases and J by 7 bases; unmatched bases: 12. CDR3 loop: CASSSFSGTTHGELFF. CDR3 DNA sequence: TGTGCCAGCAGCTCATTTTCCGGGACTACGCACGGGGAGCTGTTTTTT.

This clonotype showed up just a few times. V gene TRBV7-2 combines with J gene TRBJ1-4; 8 nucleotides line up with TRBD1. Losses at the gene ends were 4 bases for V and 8 bases for J; bases not matched to a gene: 12. The CDR3 runs 16 residues. The germline V gene has CDR1 SGHTA and CDR2 FQGNSA. CDR3: CASSYRGRTGKEKLFF. The CDR3 DNA reads as TGTGCCAGCAGCTATCGGGGCCGGACAGGGAAGGAAAAACTGTTTTTT.

This clonotype was counted ten times or more. The V and J genes are TRBV28 and TRBJ2-7, with TRBD2 matching 9 bases. The J segment lost 3 bases and the V segment lost 3 bases, leaving 6 bases of the junction unmatched. Germline values: CDR1 MDHEN, CDR2 SYDVKM. The CDR3 sequence is 15 residues long. As DNA, the CDR3 is TGTGCCAGCAGTTTGGGGACTAGCCTTTACTACGAGCAGTACTTC. Protein sequence: CASSLGTSLYYEQYF. Full variable domain (missing parts from reference TRBV28 and TRBJ2-7): DVKVTQSSRYLVKRTGEKVFLECVQDMDHENMFWYRQDPGLGLRLIYFSYDVKMKEKGDIPEGYSVSREKKERFSLILESASTNQTSMYLCASSLGTSLYYEQYFGPGTRLTVT.

This clonotype occurred a few times. The chain uses TRBV20-1 and TRBJ1-2; D gene uncertain. CDR3 length equals 11 residues. V gave up 0 bases and J gave up 5 bases, with 4 bases separating them. The germline CDR1 and CDR2 sequences are DFQATT and SNEGSKA (reference sequence). This CDR3 is CSARESYGYTF. CDR3 nucleotides: TGCAGTGCTAGAGAGAGTTATGGCTACACCTTC.

The chain carries TRBV5-4 and TRBJ2-1; D is undetermined. Germline values: CDR1 SGHNT, CDR2 YYREEE (reference sequence). The length of the CDR3 is 17 residues. V lost 3 bases and J lost 0, with 16 bases in between. The CDR3 here is CASSSRHLYFSYNEQFF. The DNA of the CDR3 is TGTGCCAGCAGCTCGCGGCATCTCTATTTCTCCTACAATGAGCAGTTCTTC.

This clonotype was seen a few times. The chain carries TRBV19 and TRBJ2-1; 11 bases map to TRBD2. Trimming cost V 3 bases and J 4 bases; bases outside gene matches: 2. CDR1 is LNHDA, CDR2 SQIVND, per germline (reference sequence). The CDR3 spans 15 residues. The CDR3 nucleotides read TGTGCCAGTAGTATCGGGACTAGCGGATACAATGAGCAGTTCTTC. Amino acids: CASSIGTSGYNEQFF.

This chain links TRBV6-1 with TRBJ2-7; 11 positions match TRBD2. The CDR3 spans 17 residues. Trimming removed 9 bases from V and 3 bases from J; junction bases left unmatched: 16. Germline values: CDR1 MNHNS, CDR2 SASEGT. CDR3: CARSYIAGGPIIYEQYF. The CDR3, as DNA: TGTGCCAGAAGTTATATAGCGGGAGGGCCGATTATCTACGAGCAGTACTTC.

J is TRBJ2-7 and V is TRBV28; no reliable D call. Germline-derived CDR1 and CDR2 are MDHEN and SYDVKM. V was shortened by 6 bases and J by 3 bases, with 9 bases between the two germline ends. This CDR3 comprises 12 residues. CDR3 residues: CASSPDHYEQYF. The CDR3 DNA sequence: TGTGCCAGCAGCCCCGACCACTACGAGCAGTACTTC.